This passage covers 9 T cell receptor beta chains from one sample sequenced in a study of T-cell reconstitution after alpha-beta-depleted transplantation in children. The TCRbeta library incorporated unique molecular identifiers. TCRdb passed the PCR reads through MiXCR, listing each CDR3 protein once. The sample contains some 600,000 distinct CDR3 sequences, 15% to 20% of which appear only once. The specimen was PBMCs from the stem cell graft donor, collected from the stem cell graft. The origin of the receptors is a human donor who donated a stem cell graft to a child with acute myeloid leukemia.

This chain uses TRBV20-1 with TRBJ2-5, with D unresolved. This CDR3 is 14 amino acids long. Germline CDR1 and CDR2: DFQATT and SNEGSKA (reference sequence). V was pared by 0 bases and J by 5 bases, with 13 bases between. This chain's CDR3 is CSARDLGTRETQYF. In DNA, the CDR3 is TGCAGTGCTAGAGATCTGGGCACCCGCGAGACCCAGTACTTC.

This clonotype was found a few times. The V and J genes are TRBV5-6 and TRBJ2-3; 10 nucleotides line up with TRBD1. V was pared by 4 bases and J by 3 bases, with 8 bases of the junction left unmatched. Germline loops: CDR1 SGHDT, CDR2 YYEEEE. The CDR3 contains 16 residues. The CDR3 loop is CASSPKDRGRTDTQYF. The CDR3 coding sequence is TGTGCCAGCAGCCCTAAGGACAGGGGGAGGACAGATACGCAGTATTTT.

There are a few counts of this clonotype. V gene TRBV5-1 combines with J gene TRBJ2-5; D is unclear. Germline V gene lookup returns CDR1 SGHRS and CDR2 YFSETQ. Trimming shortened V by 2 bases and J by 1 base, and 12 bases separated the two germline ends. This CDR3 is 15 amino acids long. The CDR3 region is CASSLPPDGQETQYF. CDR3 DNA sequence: TGCGCCAGCAGCTTACCCCCCGACGGCCAAGAGACCCAGTACTTC.

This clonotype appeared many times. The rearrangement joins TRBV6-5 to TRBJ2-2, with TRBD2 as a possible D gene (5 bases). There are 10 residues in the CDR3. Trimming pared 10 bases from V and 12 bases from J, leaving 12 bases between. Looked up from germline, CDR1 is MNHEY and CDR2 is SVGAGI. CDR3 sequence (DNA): TGTGCCACCTACTCGGGAAAGCTGTTTTTT. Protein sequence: CATYSGKLFF.

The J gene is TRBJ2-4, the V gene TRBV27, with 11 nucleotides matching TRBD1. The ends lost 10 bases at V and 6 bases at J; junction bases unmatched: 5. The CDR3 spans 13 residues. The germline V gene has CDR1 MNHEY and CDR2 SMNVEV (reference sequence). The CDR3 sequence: CAIGQGAVNIQYF. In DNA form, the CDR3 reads TGTGCCATTGGACAGGGGGCGGTAAACATTCAGTACTTC.

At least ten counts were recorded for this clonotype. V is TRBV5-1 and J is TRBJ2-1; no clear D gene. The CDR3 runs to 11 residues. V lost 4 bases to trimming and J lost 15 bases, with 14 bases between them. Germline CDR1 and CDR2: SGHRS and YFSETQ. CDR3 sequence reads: CASSDHKNRFF. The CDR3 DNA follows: TGCGCCAGCAGCGATCATAAAAATAGGTTCTTC.

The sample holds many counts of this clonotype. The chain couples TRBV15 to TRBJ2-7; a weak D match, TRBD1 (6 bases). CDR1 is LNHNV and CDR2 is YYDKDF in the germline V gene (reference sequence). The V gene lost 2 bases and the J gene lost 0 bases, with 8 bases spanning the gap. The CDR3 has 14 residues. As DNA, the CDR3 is TGTGCCACCAGCAGAAACAGGGCCTCCTACGAGCAGTACGTC. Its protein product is CATSRNRASYEQYV.

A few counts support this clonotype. CDR3 amino acids: CSARDVQGTNTEAFF. As DNA, the CDR3 is TGCAGTGCTAGAGATGTGCAGGGGACGAACACTGAAGCTTTCTTT. The chain combines TRBV20-1 with TRBJ1-1; possible D gene TRBD1, 6 bases. Between the trimmed V and J ends, which lost 0 bases and 1 base, there was a span of 12 bases. CDR1 is DFQATT, CDR2 SNEGSKA, per germline (reference sequence). This CDR3 region has 15 residues.

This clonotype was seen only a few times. This CDR3 reads CASSELRIGNTIYF. DNA for the CDR3: TGTGCCAGCAGTGAATTAAGGATTGGAAACACCATATATTTT. The V call is TRBV6-1, the J call TRBJ1-3; D gene uncertain. Germline values: CDR1 MNHNS, CDR2 SASEGT. The CDR3 has 14 amino acids. Trimming cost V 2 bases and J 3 bases, with 8 bases left between them.